The clone carrying this T cell receptor beta chain has just one count. The CDR3 extends over 18 amino acids. This record belongs to a study of blood T cell repertoires in COVID-19. Background on the study: COVID-19 samples from acute and convalescent phases originated in the United States, Italy and Spain.

In the source study's methods: The assay estimated nucleated cells by amplifying reference gene primers. The table came from immunoSEQ multiplex PCR; TCRdb's copy has only in-frame clones and leaves some out. The DNA gave D and trimming, while V, J and clone size come from that table. Of about 44,000 clones in the sample, about nine tenths were seen once. Sequencing was carried out using peripheral blood. V usage is TRBV1 and J usage is TRBJ2-2; the D segment call TRBD1 is taken from the table without a DNA check. TRBV1 is shown as a pseudogene. The origin of this receptor is a woman of 80 years or more in a cohort sampled during active or convalescent COVID-19. The CDR3 bases are TGCACCAGCAGCCAATGGTCGGGACAGACACTGAGGACCGGGGAGCTGTTTTTT. It codes for CTSSQWSGQTLRTGELFF.